This T cell receptor (beta chain) was sequenced in a study of cytomegalovirus exposure and HLA in healthy donors. Background on the study: A later analysis reported the same platform for the 110 or so validation repertoires and the 500 to 700 first-cohort repertoires. Findings of the study overall: The study found most TCR sequences rare, yet found some public TCRs in many donors. The TCR clusters that emerged in the first cohort tended, a later analysis found, to co-occur in the roughly 110 validation repertoires.

Assay: immunoSEQ multiplex PCR; the TCRdb copy retains only in-frame clones and omits some. The sample records over 100,000 clones, 85% to 90% being singletons. Separation from the roughly 690-subject first cohort characterized the approximately 130-subject validation cohort, to which the donors belonged. Points on this clone: As yet, its antigen is unknown.

There are 16 residues in the CDR3. Germline V gene lookup returns CDR1 LGHNA and CDR2 YSLEER. J lost 5 bases, V lost 2 bases, and 7 bases had no gene match. The V gene is TRBV4-3, the J gene TRBJ2-5, with 11 nucleotides matching TRBD2. The sample comprised PBMCs. This clonotype originated in a woman in her late teens or twenties in good health and CMV-seronegative. The CDR3 protein is CASSQWLAGGGETQYF. The CDR3 bases are TGCGCCAGCAGCCAATGGCTAGCGGGGGGCGGGGAGACCCAGTACTTC.